This T cell receptor beta chain stems from a study of cytomegalovirus exposure and HLA in healthy donors. The wider study: Sequencing of about 179 million T cells in an earlier analysis found 100 million to 140 million unique TCR beta sequences. Overall study results and limits: The authors enumerated 164 TCR beta chains as linked to cytomegalovirus. In a later analysis, an Asian-associated ancestry cluster reportedly showed fewer N-insertions than the roughly 730-donor mean.

Amplification used 60 Vbeta primers and 13 Jbeta primers. Produced via immunoSEQ multiplex PCR; TCRdb's table is partial and in-frame only. The sample holds about 120,000 clones; around four fifths are singletons and the top ten take around 20%. For this clone: Its matching antigen is unknown.

In nominal health when sampled, donors likely had unrecorded immune exposures nonetheless. Per germline, CDR1 SGHRS and CDR2 YFSETQ. The CDR3 spans 15 residues. Trimming left V 4 bases short and J 2 bases short, with 14 bases between. This TCR came from a man aged 18 to 30 in good health and CMV-seropositive. Sequences were obtained from PBMCs. This sequence joins TRBV5-1 and TRBJ2-3, with D tentatively TRBD2 (6 bases). Written as DNA, the CDR3 is TGCGCCAGCAGCCCCGGGACTCTGTACACAGATACGCAGTATTTT. Amino acid sequence: CASSPGTLYTDTQYF. The whole variable domain, filled in from reference TRBV5-1 and TRBJ2-3, reads KAGVTQTPRYLIKTRGQQVTLSCSPISGHRSVSWYQQTPGQGLQFLFEYFSETQRNKGNFPGRFSGRQFSNSRSEMNVSTLELGDSALYLCASSPGTLYTDTQYFGPGTRLTVL.